A single sample is the source of the 25 T cell receptor beta chains below, sequenced in a study of blood T cell repertoires in COVID-19. TCRdb keeps only in-frame clones here, not all; method: immunoSEQ multiplex PCR. The sample yields around 250,000 clones, approximately 88% seen once. The sequenced sample consisted of PBMCs or T cells enriched from blood (not recorded which). The source of these receptors is a woman between 40 and 50 years old who had been exposed to COVID-19.

The rearrangement links TRBV6-4 to TRBJ1-1; no reliable D call. CDR1 is MRHNA and CDR2 is SNTAGT in the germline V gene. The V end was cut by 4 bases, the J end by 4 bases, with 10 bases between. The CDR3 spans 13 residues. The chain's CDR3 is CASSAEGSTEAFF. CDR3 nucleotides: TGTGCCAGCAGTGCGGAGGGTTCCACTGAAGCTTTCTTT.

V and J are TRBV10-1 and TRBJ2-3; 7 bases are shared with TRBD1. CDR1 and CDR2 from the germline V gene are WNHNN and SYGVQD (reference sequence). Losses at the gene ends were 6 bases for V and 0 bases for J; bases not matched to a gene: 9. CDR3 size: 16 residues. CDR3 amino acids: CASRSFGTESTDTQYF. In DNA, the CDR3 is TGCGCCAGCAGAAGTTTCGGGACAGAGAGCACAGATACGCAGTATTTT.

Written as DNA, the CDR3 is TGTGCCAGCAGCTTGGAGGGACAGGGAGGGGTTTGGGAGCAGTACTTC. The encoded protein is CASSLEGQGGVWEQYF. V usage is TRBV7-2 and J usage is TRBJ2-7, with 9 nucleotides matching TRBD1. The V segment lost 3 bases and the J segment 7 bases; nucleotides outside the gene matches: 13. The CDR3 totals 16 residues. Germline V gives CDR1 SGHTA, CDR2 FQGNSA.

On this clone itself: Its ends do not fully match the called genes, so a read error is possible. The chain is built from TRBV5-1 and TRBJ2-3; D is unclear. Germline CDR1 SGHRS, CDR2 YFSETQ. This CDR3 is 15 amino acids long. The CDR3 nucleotides read TGTGCCAGCAGCTTGGCCGACATAAGCACAGATACGCAGTATTTT. Protein sequence: CASSLADISTDTQYF.

In this sample, this clone turned up a few times. The chain uses TRBV9 and TRBJ2-1; 10 bases match TRBD2. CDR3 length: 16 residues. J was trimmed by 2 bases and V by 2 bases; bases with no gene match: 4. Germline lookup yields CDR1 SGDLS and CDR2 YYNGEE. CDR3 DNA: TGTGCCAGCAGCGTTTCTAGCGGGAGCGCCTACAATGAGCAGTTCTTC. This gives the protein CASSVSSGSAYNEQFF.

This chain links TRBV5-1 with TRBJ1-1, with TRBD1 matching over 7 bases. The CDR3 is 16 residues long. The germline CDR1 and CDR2 sequences are SGHRS and YFSETQ. Unmatched junction bases numbered 12, after V lost 6 bases and J lost 1 base. The DNA for the CDR3 is TGCGCCAGCAACCCTTCAGGGGGGCGATGGAACACTGAAGCTTTCTTT. Translation gives CASNPSGGRWNTEAFF.

V usage is TRBV5-4 and J usage is TRBJ2-5, with TRBD1 matching over 7 bases. The CDR3 totals 14 residues. J was trimmed by 2 bases and V by 4 bases; bases with no gene match: 5. In germline, CDR1 is SGHNT, CDR2 YYREEE (reference sequence). The CDR3 bases are TGTGCCAGCAGCGTCCGGGACAGTCAAGAGACCCAGTACTTC. Protein product: CASSVRDSQETQYF.

The chain couples TRBV27 to TRBJ1-4, with 9 bases lining up with TRBD1. Unmatched junction bases numbered 13, after V lost 6 bases and J lost 8 bases. This CDR3 is built from 16 residues. Germline assignment: CDR1 MNHEY and CDR2 SMNVEV (reference sequence). CDR3 DNA sequence: TGTGCCAGCAGCCAGGACAGGGGCCCACTTAACGAAAAACTGTTTTTT. Protein sequence: CASSQDRGPLNEKLFF.

V usage is TRBV6-5 and J usage is TRBJ2-5, with 9 bases matching TRBD1. Trimming took 6 bases from V and 5 from J; bases not matched to a gene: 10. The CDR3 is 15 residues long. Germline V gene lookup returns CDR1 MNHEY and CDR2 SVGAGI. CDR3 nucleotides: TGTGCCAGCAGGGCCGGGACAGGGTTTTCGGAGACCCAGTACTTC. Its protein is CASRAGTGFSETQYF.

This chain uses TRBV11-3 with TRBJ1-2; 8 nucleotides line up with TRBD1. CDR3 size: 15 residues. From germline, CDR1 is SGHNT and CDR2 YENEEA. Unmatched junction bases numbered 8, after V lost 1 base and J lost 7 bases. CDR3: CASSLADGTGGGYTF. The CDR3 region has the DNA TGTGCCAGCAGCTTAGCGGACGGGACAGGCGGTGGCTACACCTTC.

This sequence joins TRBV7-3 and TRBJ1-2; no definite D call. CDR3 length: 15 amino acids. The germline CDR1 and CDR2 sequences are SGHTA and FQGTGA. V lost 5 bases and J 7 bases, leaving 20 bases between the germline ends. The CDR3 protein is CASSPSPAIAGGYTF. CDR3 DNA sequence: TGTGCCAGCAGCCCAAGTCCGGCCATTGCGGGTGGCTACACCTTC.

In nucleotides, the CDR3 is TGTGCCAGCAGCTTAGAACTAGCGGGAGACCGCCCGTTCTTC. It is translated as CASSLELAGDRPFF. The chain employs TRBV11-3 and TRBJ2-1; 11 bases are shared with TRBD2. Looked up from germline, CDR1 is SGHNT and CDR2 is YENEEA. The CDR3 totals 14 residues. V dropped 0 bases and J dropped 15; count of bases not matched to a gene: 7. The full variable domain, with the rest looked up from reference TRBV11-3 and TRBJ2-1, is EAGVVQSPRYKIIEKKQPVAFWCNPISGHNTLYWYLQNLGQGPELLIRYENEEAVDDSQLPKDRFSAERLKGVDSTLKIQPAELGDSAVYLCASSLELAGDRPFFGPGTRLTVL.

The V and J genes are TRBV4-2 and TRBJ1-6; D not resolved. The germline V gene has CDR1 LGHNA and CDR2 YNFKEQ. V shed 6 bases and J shed 6 bases, with 15 bases lying between them. The CDR3 loop spans 15 amino acids. The DNA of the CDR3 is TGTGCCAGCAGTCCTTCCAGAATTGCTAATTCACCCCTCCACTTT. Amino acids: CASSPSRIANSPLHF.

The V and J genes are TRBV2 and TRBJ1-5, with a tentative D call TRBD1 (6 bases). CDR1 is SNHLY and CDR2 is FYNNEI in the germline V gene. V was shortened by 0 bases and J by 0 bases, with 6 bases between the two germline ends. This CDR3 is built from 15 residues. CDR3 residues: CASSEAGGSNQPQHF. The CDR3 coding sequence is TGTGCCAGCAGTGAAGCAGGGGGTAGCAATCAGCCCCAGCATTTT.

V and J are TRBV28 and TRBJ2-5; 11 bases match TRBD1. The CDR3 loop spans 15 amino acids. J was trimmed by 5 bases and V by 3 bases; bases with no gene match: 5. The germline gives CDR1 MDHEN, CDR2 SYDVKM. In DNA, the CDR3 is TGTGCCAGCAGTTTGGGGACAGGGGGAGAGGAGACCCAGTACTTC. Translating gives CASSLGTGGEETQYF. The complete variable domain, with remaining parts taken from reference TRBV28 and TRBJ2-5, reads DVKVTQSSRYLVKRTGEKVFLECVQDMDHENMFWYRQDPGLGLRLIYFSYDVKMKEKGDIPEGYSVSREKKERFSLILESASTNQTSMYLCASSLGTGGEETQYFGPGTRLLVL.

This chain links TRBV28 with TRBJ1-3; no firm D call. This CDR3 has 11 residues. Per germline, CDR1 MDHEN and CDR2 SYDVKM. The germline V and J ends were trimmed by 2 bases and 8 bases, with 4 bases remaining between them. CDR3 sequence (DNA): TGTGCCAGCAGTTTAGTAGACACCATATATTTT. Translating gives CASSLVDTIYF. Looking up the rest from reference TRBV28 and TRBJ1-3 gives the full variable domain: DVKVTQSSRYLVKRTGEKVFLECVQDMDHENMFWYRQDPGLGLRLIYFSYDVKMKEKGDIPEGYSVSREKKERFSLILESASTNQTSMYLCASSLVDTIYFGEGSWLTVV.

This rearrangement joins TRBV12-3 or TRBV12-4 to TRBJ1-1; 9 positions match TRBD1. This CDR3 region has 12 residues. V shed 3 bases, J shed 8 bases, and the junction held 1 base outside the gene matches. This CDR3 is CASSFGQGEAFF. The CDR3 DNA is TGTGCCAGCAGTTTTGGACAGGGGGAAGCTTTCTTT.

The chain uses TRBV18 and TRBJ1-4; D is unclear. Germline CDR1 and CDR2: KGHSH and LQKENI. V was cut by 3 bases and J by 3 bases, with 8 bases left in between. The CDR3 consists of 14 residues. Written as DNA, the CDR3 is TGTGCCAGCTCACCCCCCTCGGCTAATGAAAAACTGTTTTTT. Its protein product is CASSPPSANEKLFF.

CDR3 sequence: CASSTGTAASYEQYF. The CDR3 nucleotides read TGTGCCAGCAGTACCGGGACAGCTGCCTCCTACGAGCAGTACTTC. The chain couples TRBV6-5 to TRBJ2-7; 7 bases fit TRBD1. Per germline, CDR1 MNHEY and CDR2 SVGAGI. V lost 5 bases and J lost 0; bases outside the gene matches: 7. The CDR3 extends over 15 amino acids.

The chain combines TRBV2 with TRBJ2-7; 10 positions match TRBD2. The CDR3 loop spans 18 amino acids. CDR1 and CDR2 from the germline V gene are SNHLY and FYNNEI. After removal of 4 bases from V and 0 bases from J, the junction contained 12 bases not matched to a gene. The CDR3 loop is CASSASLASGGFSYEQYF. Written as DNA, the CDR3 is TGTGCCAGCAGTGCCTCTTTGGCTAGCGGGGGATTCTCCTACGAGCAGTACTTC.

This chain uses TRBV5-3 with TRBJ1-5; 9 bases map to TRBD1. TRBV5-3 is an ORF, and what it does is uncertain. The CDR3 sequence is 17 residues long. V lost 1 base, J lost 3 bases, and 8 bases stayed unmatched. The CDR3 is CARSLWWGQGFNQPQHF. The CDR3 DNA is TGTGCCAGAAGCTTGTGGTGGGGACAGGGATTCAATCAGCCCCAGCATTTT.

V usage is TRBV7-2 and J usage is TRBJ1-2; D is perhaps TRBD1 (6 bases). There are 14 residues in the CDR3. The germline V gene has CDR1 SGHTA and CDR2 FQGNSA. V was cut by 3 bases and J by 7 bases, with 15 bases left in between. The CDR3 DNA reads TGTGCCAGCAGCTTTATTTTTCAAGGGGGTGGCTACACCTTC. As protein: CASSFIFQGGGYTF.

This chain links TRBV7-8 with TRBJ2-3; 10 nucleotides agree with TRBD2. Germline V gene data show CDR1 as SGHVS and CDR2 as FQNEAQ. The length of the CDR3 is 17 residues. Trimming took 5 bases from V and 2 from J; bases not matched to a gene: 10. The CDR3 loop reads CASSKREGLINTDTQYF. For the CDR3, the DNA is TGTGCCAGCAGCAAGCGGGAGGGTTTGATAAACACAGATACGCAGTATTTT.

In this sample, this clone turned up once. The J gene is TRBJ1-3, the V gene TRBV20-1; tentatively, D is TRBD1 (6 bases). Germline lookup yields CDR1 DFQATT and CDR2 SNEGSKA (reference sequence). V dropped 3 bases and J dropped 8 bases, with 14 bases sitting between them. The CDR3 is 13 amino acids. The DNA for the CDR3 is TGCAGTGCTAGTATCAGGGGCGCGGACACCATATATTTT. This sequence encodes CSASIRGADTIYF.

V and J are TRBV12-3 or TRBV12-4 and TRBJ2-4; a weak D match, TRBD2 (6 bases). V gave up 7 bases and J gave up 8 bases, with 15 bases separating them. The CDR3 runs 13 residues. The CDR3 is CASKRDSGDIQYF. The CDR3 DNA reads TGTGCCAGCAAAAGGGACTCTGGGGACATTCAGTACTTC.